The sequence of this T cell receptor (beta chain) was determined in a study of CD8+CD57+ T cells in acquired aplastic anemia. CDR3 and TCR beta VDJ profiling relied on a genomic DNA template. TCRdb recomputed calls from the reads with MiXCR, one row per CDR3 protein. The sample contains about 290,000 distinct CDR3 sequences, under 60% of which appear only once. The CDR3 has 12 amino acids. Germline V gene sequence: CDR1 KGHDR, CDR2 SFDVKD. Those patients picked for sequencing had displayed CD8+CD57+ cell expansion on flow cytometry. This clonotype was found a few times. The junction shows a germline mismatch at one end, possibly a read error.

The V gene is TRBV24-1, the J gene TRBJ2-5; no clear D gene. Input material: sorted CD4+, CD8+, or CD8+CD57+ T cells (not recorded which) from PBMCs. The source is a human donor with aplastic anemia. DNA for the CDR3: TGTGCCAGCAGTTACTCGAAAGAGACCCAGTACTTC. It is translated as CASSYSKETQYF.